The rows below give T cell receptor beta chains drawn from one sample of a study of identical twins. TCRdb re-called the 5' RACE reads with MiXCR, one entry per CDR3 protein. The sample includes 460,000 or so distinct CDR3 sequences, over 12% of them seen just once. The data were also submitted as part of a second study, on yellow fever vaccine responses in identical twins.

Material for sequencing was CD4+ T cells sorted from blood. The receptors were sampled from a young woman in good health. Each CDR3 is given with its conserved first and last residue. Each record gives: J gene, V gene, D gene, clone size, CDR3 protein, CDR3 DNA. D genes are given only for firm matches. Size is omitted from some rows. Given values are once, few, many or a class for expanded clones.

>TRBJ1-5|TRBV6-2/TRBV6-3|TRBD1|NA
CASSPQGVNQPQHF
TGTGCCAGCAGTCCCCAGGGGGTCAATCAGCCCCAGCATTTT
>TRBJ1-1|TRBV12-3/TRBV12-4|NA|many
CASRVGQNTEAFF
TGTGCCAGCAGGGTGGGACAAAACACTGAAGCTTTCTTT
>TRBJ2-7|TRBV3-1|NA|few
CASSPLITGPFYEQYF
TGTGCCAGCAGCCCCCTAATCACAGGTCCTTTCTACGAGCAGTACTTC
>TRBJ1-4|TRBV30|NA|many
CAWSEETATNEKLFF
TGTGCCTGGAGTGAAGAGACGGCAACTAATGAAAAACTGTTTTTT
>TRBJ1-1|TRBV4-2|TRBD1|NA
CASSQGSGGNTEAFF
TGTGCCAGCAGCCAAGGTTCAGGGGGCAACACTGAAGCTTTCTTT
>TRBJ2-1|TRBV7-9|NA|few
CASSLETSNNEQFF
TGTGCCAGCAGCTTAGAGACAAGCAACAATGAGCAGTTCTTC
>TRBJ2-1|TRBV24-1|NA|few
CATSDPRRDGQFF
TGTGCCACCAGTGATCCTCGGAGGGACGGTCAGTTCTTC
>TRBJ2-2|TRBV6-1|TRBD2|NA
CASRGAGGAKTGELFF
TGTGCTTCCCGAGGGGCGGGGGGGGCCAAAACCGGGGAGCTGTTTTTT
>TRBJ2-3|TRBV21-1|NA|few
CASSKQGASRDTQYF
TGTGCCAGCAGCAAACAGGGGGCGAGTAGGGATACGCAGTATTTT
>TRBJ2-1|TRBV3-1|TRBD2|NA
CASSQVNQGPRLAGGREQFF
TGTGCCAGCAGCCAAGTCAATCAAGGCCCAAGACTAGCGGGGGGGCGGGAGCAGTTCTTC
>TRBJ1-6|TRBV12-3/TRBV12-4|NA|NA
CASRAGLNSPLHF
TGTGCCAGCAGGGCCGGGCTTAATTCACCCCTCCACTTT
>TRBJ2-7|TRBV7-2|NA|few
CASAKDSNYEQYF
TGTGCCAGCGCTAAGGACAGCAACTACGAGCAGTACTTC
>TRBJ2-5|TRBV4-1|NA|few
CASSQDLIPGSQETQYF
TGCGCCAGCAGCCAAGATCTCATACCCGGGTCCCAAGAGACCCAGTACTTC
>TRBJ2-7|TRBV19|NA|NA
CASSIEGGEQYF
TGTGCCAGTAGTATAGAGGGGGGCGAGCAGTACTTC
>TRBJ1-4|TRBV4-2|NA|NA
CASSQASLLGEKLFF
TGTGCCAGCAGCCAAGCGAGTCTCCTAGGCGAAAAACTGTTTTTT
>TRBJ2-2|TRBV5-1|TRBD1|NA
CASSWDRARELFF
TGCGCCAGCAGCTGGGACAGGGCCCGGGAGCTGTTTTTT
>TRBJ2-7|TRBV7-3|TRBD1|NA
CASSQGAGDYEQYF
TGTGCCAGCAGCCAGGGGGCAGGGGACTACGAGCAGTACTTC
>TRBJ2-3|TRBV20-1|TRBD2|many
CSAGGAGATTDTQYF
TGCAGTGCCGGGGGGGCGGGAGCGACCACAGATACGCAGTATTTT